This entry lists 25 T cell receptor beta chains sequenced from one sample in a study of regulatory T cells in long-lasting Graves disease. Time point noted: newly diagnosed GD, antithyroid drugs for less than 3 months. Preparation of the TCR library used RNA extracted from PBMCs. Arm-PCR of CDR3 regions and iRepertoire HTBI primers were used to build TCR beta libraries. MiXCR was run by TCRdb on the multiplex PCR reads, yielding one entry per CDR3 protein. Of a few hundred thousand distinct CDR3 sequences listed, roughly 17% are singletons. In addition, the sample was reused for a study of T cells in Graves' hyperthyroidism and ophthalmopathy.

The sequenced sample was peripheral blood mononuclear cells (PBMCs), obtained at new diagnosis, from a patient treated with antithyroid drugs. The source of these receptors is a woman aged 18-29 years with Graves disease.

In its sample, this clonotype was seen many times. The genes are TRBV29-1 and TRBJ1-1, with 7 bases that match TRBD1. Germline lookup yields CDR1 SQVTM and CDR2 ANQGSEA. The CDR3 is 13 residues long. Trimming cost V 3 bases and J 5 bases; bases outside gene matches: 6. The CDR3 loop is CSVDVQGGTEAFF. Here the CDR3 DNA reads TGCAGCGTTGATGTGCAGGGGGGGACTGAAGCTTTCTTT.

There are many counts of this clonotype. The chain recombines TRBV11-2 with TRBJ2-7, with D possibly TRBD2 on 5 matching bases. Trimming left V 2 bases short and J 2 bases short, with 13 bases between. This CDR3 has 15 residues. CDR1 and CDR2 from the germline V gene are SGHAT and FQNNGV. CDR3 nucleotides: TGTGCCAGCAGCTTATCGTCTAGCCCACCCTACGAGCAGTACTTC. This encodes CASSLSSSPPYEQYF.

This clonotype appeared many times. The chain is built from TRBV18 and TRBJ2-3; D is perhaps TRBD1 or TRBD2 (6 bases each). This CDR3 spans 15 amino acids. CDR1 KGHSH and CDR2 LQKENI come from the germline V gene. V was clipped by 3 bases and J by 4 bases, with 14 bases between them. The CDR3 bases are TGTGCCAGCTCACCGACTAGGGGGGCCTCAGATACGCAGTATTTT. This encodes CASSPTRGASDTQYF.

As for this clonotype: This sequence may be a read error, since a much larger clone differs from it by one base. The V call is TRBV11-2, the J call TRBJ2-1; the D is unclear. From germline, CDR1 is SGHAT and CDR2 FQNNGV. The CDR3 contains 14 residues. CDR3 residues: CASSLGPEYNKQFF. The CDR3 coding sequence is TGTGCCAGCAGCTTAGGACCAGAATACAATAAGCAGTTCTTC.

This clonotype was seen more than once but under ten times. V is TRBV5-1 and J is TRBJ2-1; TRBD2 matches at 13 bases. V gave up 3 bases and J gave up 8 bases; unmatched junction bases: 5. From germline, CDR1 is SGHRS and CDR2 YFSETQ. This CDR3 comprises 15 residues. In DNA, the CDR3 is TGCGCCAGCAGCTCGGGACTAGCGGGAAACGATGAGCAGTTCTTC. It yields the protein CASSSGLAGNDEQFF.

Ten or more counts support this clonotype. CDR3 in DNA: TGTGCCAGCAGCTTAGGAAGCGGGAGGGCCAGGACAGATACGCAGTATTTT. Amino acid sequence: CASSLGSGRARTDTQYF. The rearrangement joins TRBV7-9 to TRBJ2-3, with 10 positions matching TRBD2. The V segment lost 1 base and the J segment 3 bases; nucleotides outside the gene matches: 7. The CDR3 spans 17 residues. Germline CDR1 and CDR2: SEHNR and FQNEAQ (reference sequence).

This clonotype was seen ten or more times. The CDR3 coding sequence is TGTGCCAGCAGCGTAGGGGGTCAACGGCGGGCCTTCAGGGAGACCCAGTACTTC. Translation gives CASSVGGQRRAFRETQYF. J is TRBJ2-5 and V is TRBV7-2; tentative D call: TRBD1 (6 bases). The CDR3 is made up of 18 amino acids. The germline gives CDR1 SGHTA, CDR2 FQGNSA. The ends were cut back, 5 bases at V and 5 bases at J, with 27 bases in the middle.

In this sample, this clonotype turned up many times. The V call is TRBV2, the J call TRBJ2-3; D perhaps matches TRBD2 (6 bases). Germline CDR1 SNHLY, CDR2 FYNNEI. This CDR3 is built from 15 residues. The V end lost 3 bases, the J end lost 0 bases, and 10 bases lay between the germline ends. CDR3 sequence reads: CASSEYGTSTDTQYF. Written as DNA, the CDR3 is TGTGCCAGCAGTGAGTACGGGACTAGCACAGATACGCAGTATTTT. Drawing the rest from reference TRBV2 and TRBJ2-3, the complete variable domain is EPEVTQTPSHQVTQMGQEVILRCVPISNHLYFYWYRQILGQKVEFLVSFYNNEISEKSEIFDDQFSVERPDGSNFTLKIRSTKLEDSAMYFCASSEYGTSTDTQYFGPGTRLTVL.

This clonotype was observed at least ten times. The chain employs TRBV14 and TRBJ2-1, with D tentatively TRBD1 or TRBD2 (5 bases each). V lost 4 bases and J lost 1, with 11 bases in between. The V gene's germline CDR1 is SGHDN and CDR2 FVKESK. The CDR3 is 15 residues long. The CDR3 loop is CASSPRGQSYNEQFF. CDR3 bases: TGTGCCAGCAGCCCCCGGGGCCAGTCCTACAATGAGCAGTTCTTC.

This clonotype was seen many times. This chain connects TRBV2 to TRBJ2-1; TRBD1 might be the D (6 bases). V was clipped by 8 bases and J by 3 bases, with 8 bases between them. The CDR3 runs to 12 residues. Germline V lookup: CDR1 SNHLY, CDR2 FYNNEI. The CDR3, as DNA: TGTGCCAGCCAGGGGTACTACAATGAGCAGTTCTTC. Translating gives CASQGYYNEQFF.

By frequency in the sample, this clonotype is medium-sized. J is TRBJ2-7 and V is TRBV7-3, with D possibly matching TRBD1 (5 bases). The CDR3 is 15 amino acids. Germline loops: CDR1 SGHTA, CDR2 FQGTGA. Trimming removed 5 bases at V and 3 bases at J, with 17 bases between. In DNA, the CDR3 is TGTGCCAGCAGCCCCACCCCGACAGCGAGCTACGAGCAGTACTTC. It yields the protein CASSPTPTASYEQYF.

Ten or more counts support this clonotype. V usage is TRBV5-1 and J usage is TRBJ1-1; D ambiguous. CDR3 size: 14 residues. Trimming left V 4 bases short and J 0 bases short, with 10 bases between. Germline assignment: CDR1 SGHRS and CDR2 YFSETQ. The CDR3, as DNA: TGCGCCAGCAGCCTGATACAGCTGAACACTGAAGCTTTCTTT. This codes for CASSLIQLNTEAFF.

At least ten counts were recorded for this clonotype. For the CDR3, the DNA is TGTGCCAGCAGTTTCCAATCCCGGGGTAATGAGTACTTC. It specifies CASSFQSRGNEYF. V gene TRBV28 combines with J gene TRBJ2-5; possibly TRBD2 for D (5 bases). Germline V gene sequence: CDR1 MDHEN, CDR2 SYDVKM. The V end was cut by 3 bases, the J end by 12 bases, with 17 bases between. This CDR3 is built from 13 residues.

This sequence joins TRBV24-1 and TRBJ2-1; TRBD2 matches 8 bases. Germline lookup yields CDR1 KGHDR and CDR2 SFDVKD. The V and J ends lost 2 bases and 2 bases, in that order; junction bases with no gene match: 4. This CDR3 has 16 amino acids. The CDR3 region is CATSDYTGGPYNEQFF. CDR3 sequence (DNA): TGTGCCACCAGTGATTATACGGGGGGGCCCTACAATGAGCAGTTCTTC.

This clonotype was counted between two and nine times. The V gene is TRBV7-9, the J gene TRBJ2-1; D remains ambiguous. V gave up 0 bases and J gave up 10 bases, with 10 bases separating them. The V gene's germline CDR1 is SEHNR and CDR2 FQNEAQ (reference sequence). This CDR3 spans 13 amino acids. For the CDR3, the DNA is TGTGCCAGCAGCTTAGCAATTAGCCTCGAGCAGTTCTTC. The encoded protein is CASSLAISLEQFF.

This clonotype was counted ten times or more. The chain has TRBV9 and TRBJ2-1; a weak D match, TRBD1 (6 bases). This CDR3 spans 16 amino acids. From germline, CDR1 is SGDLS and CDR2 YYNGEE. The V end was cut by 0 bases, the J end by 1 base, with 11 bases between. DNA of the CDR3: TGTGCCAGCAGCGTAGAGGCAGGGGAGTCCTACAATGAGCAGTTCTTC. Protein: CASSVEAGESYNEQFF. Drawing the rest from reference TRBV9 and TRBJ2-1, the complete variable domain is DSGVTQTPKHLITATGQRVTLRCSPRSGDLSVYWYQQSLDQGLQFLIQYYNGEERAKGNILERFSAQQFPDLHSELNLSSLELGDSALYFCASSVEAGESYNEQFFGPGTRLTVL.

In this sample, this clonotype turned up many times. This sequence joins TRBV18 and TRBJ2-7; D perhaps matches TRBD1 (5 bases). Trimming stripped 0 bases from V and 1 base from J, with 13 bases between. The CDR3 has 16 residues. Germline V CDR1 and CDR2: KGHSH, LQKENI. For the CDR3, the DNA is TGTGCCAGCTCACCACCCCTAGGGGTGGGGTCCTACGAGCAGTACTTC. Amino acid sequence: CASSPPLGVGSYEQYF.

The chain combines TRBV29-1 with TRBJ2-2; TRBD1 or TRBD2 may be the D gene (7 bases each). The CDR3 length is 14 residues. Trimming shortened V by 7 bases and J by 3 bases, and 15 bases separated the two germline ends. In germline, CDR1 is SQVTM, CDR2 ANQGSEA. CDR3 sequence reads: CSASGGVDTGELFF. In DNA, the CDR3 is TGCAGCGCATCAGGGGGGGTGGACACCGGGGAGCTGTTTTTT.

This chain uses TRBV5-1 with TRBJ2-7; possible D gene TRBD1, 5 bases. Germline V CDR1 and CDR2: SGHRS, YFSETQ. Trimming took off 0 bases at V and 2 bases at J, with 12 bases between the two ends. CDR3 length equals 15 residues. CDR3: CASSLAKGIAYEQYF. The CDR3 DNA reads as TGCGCCAGCAGCTTGGCCAAGGGGATTGCCTACGAGCAGTACTTC.

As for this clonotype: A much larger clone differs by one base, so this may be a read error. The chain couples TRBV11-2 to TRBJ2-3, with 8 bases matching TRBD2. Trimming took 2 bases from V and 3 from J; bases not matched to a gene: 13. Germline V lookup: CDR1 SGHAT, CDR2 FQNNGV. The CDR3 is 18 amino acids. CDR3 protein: CASSLTPSGGRLTDTQYF. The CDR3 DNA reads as TGTGCCAGCAGCTTAACCCCCTCGGGCGGGAGGCTTACAGATACGCAGTATTTT.

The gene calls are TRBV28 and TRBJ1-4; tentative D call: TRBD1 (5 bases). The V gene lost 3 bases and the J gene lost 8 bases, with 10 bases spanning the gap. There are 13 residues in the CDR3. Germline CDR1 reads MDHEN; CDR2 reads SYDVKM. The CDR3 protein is CASSLGRIEKLFF. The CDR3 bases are TGTGCCAGCAGTTTGGGACGGATCGAAAAACTGTTTTTT.

The CDR3 nucleotides are TGTGCCAGCACCCCACGACGGAATAATTCACCCCTCCACTTT. This gives the protein CASTPRRNNSPLHF. The gene calls are TRBV7-2 and TRBJ1-6, with no clear D. The CDR3 is 14 amino acids. Trimming pared 7 bases from V and 5 bases from J, leaving 12 bases between. CDR1 SGHTA and CDR2 FQGNSA come from the germline V gene.

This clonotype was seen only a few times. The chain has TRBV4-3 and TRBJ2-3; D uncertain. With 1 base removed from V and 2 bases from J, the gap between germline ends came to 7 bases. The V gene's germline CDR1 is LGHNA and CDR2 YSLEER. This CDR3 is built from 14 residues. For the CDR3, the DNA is TGCGCCAGCAGCCAAGTTAGAGCCACAGATACGCAGTATTTT. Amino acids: CASSQVRATDTQYF.

CDR3 in amino acids: CASSEVYGSYNEQFF. The CDR3 DNA is TGTGCCAGCAGTGAGGTGTACGGCTCCTACAATGAGCAGTTCTTC. V is TRBV6-1 and J is TRBJ2-1; D ambiguous. The ends were cut back, 3 bases at V and 0 bases at J, with 9 bases in the middle. The CDR3 totals 15 residues. In germline, CDR1 is MNHNS, CDR2 SASEGT.

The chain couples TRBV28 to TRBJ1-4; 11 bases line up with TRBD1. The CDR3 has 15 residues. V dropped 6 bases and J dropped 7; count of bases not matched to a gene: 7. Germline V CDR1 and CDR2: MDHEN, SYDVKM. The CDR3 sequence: CASRPGQGAREKLFF. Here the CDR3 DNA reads TGTGCCAGCAGACCCGGACAGGGGGCTCGTGAAAAACTGTTTTTT.